A selection of T cell receptor beta chains follows, all from one sample in a study of T cells in Graves' hyperthyroidism and ophthalmopathy. One entry per CDR3 protein, called by TCRdb with MiXCR from the multiplex PCR reads. The sample yields more than 550,000 distinct CDR3 sequences, approximately 15% seen once. The specimen sequenced was blood. The source is a man aged 50-59 years with Graves' hyperthyroidism. CDR3s include the opening cysteine and the closing phenylalanine or tryptophan. A D gene is named only where the DNA matches it firmly. Only some rows state a clone size, as once, few, many or a class for expanded clones.

j_gene | abundance | v_gene | d_gene | CDR3aa | CDR3nt
TRBJ1-6 | . | TRBV28 | . | CASSLAWDSPPHF | TGTGCCAGCAGTTTAGCCTGGGACTCACCCCCCCACTTT
TRBJ1-5 | many | TRBV28 | . | CASNQGLQPQHF | TGTGCCAGCAACCAGGGTCTTCAGCCCCAGCATTTT
TRBJ2-3 | . | TRBV5-8 | . | CASSFNPGRYTDTQYF | TGTGCCAGCAGCTTTAACCCAGGGCGATACACAGATACGCAGTATTTT
TRBJ2-7 | once | TRBV27 | TRBD1 | CASSLRDRGHEQYF | TGTGCCAGCAGTCTCCGGGACAGGGGGCACGAGCAGTACTTC
TRBJ2-1 | . | TRBV2 | . | CASNPTVYGEQFF | TGTGCCAGCAATCCGACGGTCTATGGGGAGCAGTTCTTC
TRBJ1-5 | . | TRBV20-1 | . | CSARGTNQPQHF | TGCAGTGCTAGGGGGACCAATCAGCCCCAGCATTTT
TRBJ2-1 | few | TRBV15 | . | CATSSPGDNEQFF | TGTGCCACCAGCTCCCCCGGGGACAATGAGCAGTTCTTC
TRBJ2-7 | many | TRBV2 | . | CASNERHHPYEQYF | TGTGCCAGCAATGAGCGACACCACCCCTACGAGCAGTACTTC
TRBJ2-1 | . | TRBV6-1 | . | CASTPMLGRGYNEQFF | TGTGCCAGCACCCCTATGTTAGGGAGGGGGTACAATGAGCAGTTCTTC
TRBJ2-6 | . | TRBV19 | . | CASVGQPGSGANVLTF | TGTGCCAGTGTCGGGCAGCCCGGCTCTGGGGCCAACGTCCTGACTTTC
TRBJ1-2 | few | TRBV15 | . | CATSGGLNPNYGYTF | TGTGCCACCAGCGGGGGGCTTAATCCTAACTATGGCTACACCTTC
TRBJ1-2 | . | TRBV6-1 | TRBD1 | CASSYEGAGYGYTF | TGTGCCAGCAGTTACGAGGGGGCGGGTTATGGCTACACCTTC
TRBJ2-1 | few | TRBV6-2/TRBV6-3 | . | CASSHLGTSPNEQFF | TGTGCCAGCAGTCACCTCGGGACTTCACCCAATGAGCAGTTCTTC
TRBJ2-6 | few | TRBV5-1 | . | CASTRSGPAGANVLTF | TGCGCCAGCACCAGGTCGGGACCCGCTGGGGCCAACGTCCTGACTTTC
TRBJ1-1 | . | TRBV29-1 | . | CSVRWFPGENTEAFF | TGCAGCGTTCGCTGGTTCCCGGGGGAGAACACTGAAGCTTTCTTT
TRBJ1-3 | . | TRBV7-2 | . | CASSRTPLSRNTIYF | TGCGCCAGCAGCCGAACACCTCTGTCTAGAAACACCATATATTTT
TRBJ2-4 | . | TRBV28 | . | CASSPPPGRDANTLAKNIQYF | TGTGCCAGCAGTCCCCCCCCAGGCCGGGACGCCAATACCCTAGCCAAAAACATTCAGTACTTC
TRBJ1-4 | few | TRBV28 | . | CASSSPDRMGGKLFF | TGTGCCAGCAGTTCACCAGACAGGATGGGTGGGAAACTGTTTTTT
TRBJ1-1 | many | TRBV12-3/TRBV12-4 | . | CASSFSLRGTEAFF | TGTGCCAGCAGTTTCAGCCTAAGGGGCACTGAAGCTTTCTTT
TRBJ2-7 | . | TRBV6-6 | . | CASSYLGTSREQYF | TGTGCCAGCAGTTACCTAGGGACCTCTCGGGAGCAGTACTTC
TRBJ2-3 | many | TRBV28 | TRBD2 | CASSSPAGGLNTQYF | TGTGCCAGCAGTTCCCCGGCGGGAGGGTTGAATACGCAGTATTTT
TRBJ1-4 | . | TRBV2 | TRBD1 | CASRIQGANEKLFF | TGTGCCAGCAGGATACAGGGGGCTAATGAAAAACTGTTTTTT
TRBJ2-5 | . | TRBV9 | TRBD1 | CASSVLDRGKTQYF | TGTGCCAGCAGCGTCCTAGACAGGGGAAAGACCCAGTACTTC
TRBJ2-3 | . | TRBV29-1 | . | CSVDRDTDTQYF | TGCAGCGTCGACCGTGACACAGATACGCAGTATTTT
TRBJ2-5 | many | TRBV29-1 | . | CSVGRGAAETQYF | TGCAGCGTTGGTCGCGGGGCTGCTGAGACCCAGTACTTC
TRBJ2-1 | many | TRBV15 | . | CATSRDQLEGSNPYNEQFF | TGTGCCACCAGCAGAGATCAATTAGAAGGGTCCAACCCGTACAATGAGCAGTTCTTC
TRBJ1-1 | many | TRBV7-3 | TRBD1 | CASSPGGPMNTEAFF | TGTGCCAGCAGCCCAGGGGGACCCATGAACACTGAAGCTTTCTTT
TRBJ1-1 | many | TRBV27 | . | CASRDGQEINTEAFF | TGTGCCAGCAGGGACGGCCAAGAAATTAACACTGAAGCTTTCTTT
TRBJ2-1 | . | TRBV4-1 | . | CASSQGLAYYNEQFF | TGCGCCAGCAGCCAGGGTCTAGCGTATTACAATGAGCAGTTCTTC
TRBJ2-2 | few | TRBV11-2 | TRBD1 | CASSSWTGGAAGELLF | TGTGCCAGCAGCTCCTGGACAGGGGGCGCAGCCGGGGAGCTGCTTTTT
TRBJ2-1 | many | TRBV2 | TRBD1 | CANDRGVYNEQFF | TGTGCCAACGACAGGGGTGTCTACAATGAGCAGTTCTTC
TRBJ2-1 | . | TRBV12-3/TRBV12-4 | TRBD2 | CASSLLAGDFNEQFF | TGTGCCAGCAGCCTCCTAGCGGGAGATTTTAATGAGCAGTTCTTC
TRBJ2-1 | . | TRBV7-3 | . | CASSRGAGEQFF | TGTGCCAGCAGCCGAGGGGCTGGTGAGCAGTTCTTC
TRBJ1-4 | many | TRBV28 | . | CASSLSHELFF | TGTGCCAGCAGTTTATCCCATGAACTGTTTTTT
TRBJ1-2 | many | TRBV3-1 | . | CASSQAPPGYGYTF | TGTGCCAGCAGCCAAGCCCCTCCCGGTTATGGCTACACCTTC
TRBJ1-5 | few | TRBV27 | TRBD1 | CASSLSYPGGVQPQHF | TGTGCCAGCAGTTTATCGTATCCAGGGGGCGTACAGCCCCAGCATTTT
TRBJ2-1 | many | TRBV29-1 | . | CSSTPLLYNEQFF | TGCAGCTCCACCCCACTGCTATACAATGAGCAGTTCTTC